This note documents a single T cell receptor beta chain sequence. Clones were read by immunoSEQ multiplex PCR, and TCRdb kept only the in-frame ones, dropping some. The table lists 38,000 or so clones, about 96% of them singletons, with 3% to 4% in the top ten. The data originate from a study of T cells in tuberculosis. In the study overall: The T cells targeted glucose monomycolate, a mycobacterial lipid, via CD1B.

V lost 5 bases and J 2 bases, leaving 11 bases between the germline ends. The CDR3 has 14 residues. Germline-derived CDR1 and CDR2 are MNHEY and SVGAGI. The sequencing input was PBMCs. The TCR sequence derives from a donor aged 5 to 30 with latent tuberculosis or without tuberculosis infection. The chain links TRBV6-5 to TRBJ2-3, with a weak D call TRBD2 (6 bases). CDR3 amino acids: CASSMGGPTDTQYF. The CDR3 bases are TGTGCCAGCAGTATGGGGGGACCCACAGATACGCAGTATTTT.